The 30 T cell receptor beta chains presented below share a single source sample, sequenced in a study of cytomegalovirus exposure and HLA in healthy donors. The PCR contained 60 Vbeta and 13 Jbeta primers. Measured with immunoSEQ multiplex PCR; TCRdb has only the in-frame clones, and not every one. Here the sample spans roughly 150,000 clones, roughly 77% being singletons. Sequencing used PBMCs. The receptors shown here come from a young man in good health.

V usage is TRBV19 and J usage is TRBJ2-2, with 11 bases fitting TRBD1. This CDR3 contains 17 residues. Per germline, CDR1 LNHDA and CDR2 SQIVND (reference sequence). J gave up 4 bases and V 1 base, and 5 bases lay outside the gene matches. The CDR3, as DNA: TGTGCCAGTAGTATAGTCGGACAGGGGGCAGGCACCGGGGAGCTGTTTTTT. Protein sequence: CASSIVGQGAGTGELFF.

The chain uses TRBV18 and TRBJ1-2; a weak D match, TRBD1 (6 bases). Germline CDR1 KGHSH, CDR2 LQKENI. The CDR3 sequence is 13 residues long. V shed 3 bases and J shed 6 bases, with 11 bases lying between them. Here the CDR3 reads CASSPGQTDGYTF. Written as DNA, the CDR3 is TGTGCCAGCTCACCCGGACAGACCGATGGCTACACCTTC.

This chain uses TRBV13 with TRBJ2-2, with 8 bases fitting TRBD1. CDR1 is PRHDT and CDR2 is FYEKMQ in the germline V gene (reference sequence). CDR3 length equals 15 residues. With V trimmed by 5 bases and J by 1 base, 3 bases remained unmatched. CDR3 coding DNA: TGTGCCAGCAGCAACGGACAGGGGAACACCGGGGAGCTGTTTTTT. Protein product: CASSNGQGNTGELFF.

The rearrangement uses TRBV7-8 and TRBJ2-2, with a weak D call TRBD2 (6 bases). The CDR3 covers 15 residues. Deletions cut 10 bases from V and 5 bases from J, with 20 bases between. From germline, CDR1 is SGHVS and CDR2 FQNEAQ. CDR3 residues: CANKLRRGPTGELFF. In nucleotides, the CDR3 is TGTGCCAACAAACTCCGGCGGGGTCCGACCGGGGAGCTGTTTTTT.

The J gene is TRBJ1-1, the V gene TRBV19; D is unclear. The V and J ends lost 7 bases and 5 bases respectively, with 20 bases between them. The CDR3 has 15 amino acids. The germline CDR1 and CDR2 sequences are LNHDA and SQIVND (reference sequence). CDR3 protein: CASISPGGERTEAFF. CDR3 DNA: TGTGCCAGTATCTCTCCGGGTGGGGAGAGGACTGAAGCTTTCTTT.

About this clone: At the DNA level, this CDR3 is encoded by other sequences in the same sample as well. J is TRBJ2-1 and V is TRBV19; 11 bases are shared with TRBD2. Germline values: CDR1 LNHDA, CDR2 SQIVND (reference sequence). V shed 3 bases and J 6 bases; nucleotides not matched to a gene: 4. The length of the CDR3 is 15 residues. As DNA, the CDR3 is TGTGCCAGTAGTATTGAAACTAGCGGGAGCAATGAGCAGTTCTTC. Protein product: CASSIETSGSNEQFF.

The CDR3, as DNA: TGTGCCAGCAGTTATCTACAGGGGAACACCGGGGAGCTGTTTTTT. It codes for CASSYLQGNTGELFF. The chain carries TRBV6-5 and TRBJ2-2, with D perhaps TRBD1 (6 bases). CDR1 and CDR2 (germline): MNHEY, SVGAGI. This CDR3 has 15 amino acids. V lost 3 bases and J lost 1, with 9 bases in between.

The gene calls are TRBV12-5 and TRBJ1-1; maybe TRBD1 (6 bases). V was shortened by 1 base and J by 3 bases, with 6 bases between the two germline ends. Germline CDR1 LGHNT, CDR2 FRNRAP. This CDR3 has 13 residues. CDR3 bases: TGTGCTAGTGGTTTGGACAGGGACACTGAAGCTTTCTTT. Translated: CASGLDRDTEAFF.

The genes are TRBV6-1 and TRBJ2-7; 7 bases agree with TRBD1. Germline V gene lookup returns CDR1 MNHNS and CDR2 SASEGT. The junction had 10 bases not matched to a gene; V was cut back by 7 bases and J by 4 bases. This CDR3 region has 14 residues. This chain's CDR3 is CASTGQGVVYEQYF. CDR3 coding DNA: TGTGCCAGCACAGGGCAGGGGGTCGTTTACGAGCAGTACTTC.

CDR3 coding DNA: TGTGCCAGTATGCGGAACAATGAGCAGTTCTTC. This gives the protein CASMRNNEQFF. The chain is built from TRBV19 and TRBJ2-1; D is undetermined. CDR1 and CDR2 (germline): LNHDA, SQIVND (reference sequence). Trimming removed 7 bases from V and 5 bases from J, with 6 bases in between. The CDR3 consists of 11 residues. The full variable domain, completed using reference TRBV19 and TRBJ2-1, is DGGITQSPKYLFRKEGQNVTLSCEQNLNHDAMYWYRQDPGQGLRLIYYSQIVNDFQKGDIAEGYSVSREKKESFPLTVTSAQKNPTAFYLCASMRNNEQFFGPGTRLTVL.

This chain links TRBV29-1 with TRBJ1-5, with D perhaps matching TRBD1 (5 bases). The CDR3 runs to 15 residues. CDR1 is SQVTM, CDR2 ANQGSEA, per germline. The V and J ends lost 4 bases and 1 base respectively, with 14 bases between them. CDR3 in DNA: TGCAGCGTTGGCGGCAGGGAGGGGAGCAATCAGCCCCAGCATTTT. Encoded protein: CSVGGREGSNQPQHF.

The CDR3: CASSVVENTGELFF. The CDR3 DNA reads TGTGCCAGCAGCGTAGTAGAGAACACCGGGGAGCTGTTTTTT. V usage is TRBV9 and J usage is TRBJ2-2; D unresolved. The CDR3 is 14 residues long. Trimming shortened V by 0 bases and J by 1 base, and 4 bases separated the two germline ends. Germline CDR1 is SGDLS and CDR2 is YYNGEE.

The chain uses TRBV9 and TRBJ2-3; the D gene is possibly TRBD2 (6 bases). Trimming stripped 0 bases from V and 1 base from J, with 12 bases between. Germline V gives CDR1 SGDLS, CDR2 YYNGEE. The CDR3 contains 16 residues. CDR3 sequence (DNA): TGTGCCAGCAGCGTAGGGTCTAGCGCAGGCACAGATACGCAGTATTTT. This sequence encodes CASSVGSSAGTDTQYF.

This clone was found a few times. The CDR3 DNA reads as TGTGCCAGCAGATCCCGGACTAGCGGGAGTTGCAATGAGCAGTTCTTC. Residues: CASRSRTSGSCNEQFF. The chain uses TRBV6-8 and TRBJ2-1, with 13 bases aligning to TRBD2. CDR3 length: 16 amino acids. With V trimmed by 6 bases and J by 6 bases, 8 bases remained unmatched. Germline CDR1 and CDR2: MNHGY and SAAAGT.

The rearrangement links TRBV5-1 to TRBJ2-3; 12 bases line up with TRBD2. The germline V gene has CDR1 SGHRS and CDR2 YFSETQ. This CDR3 spans 17 amino acids. Unmatched junction bases numbered 6, after V lost 3 bases and J lost 1 base. The CDR3 protein is CASSWRASGRGTDTQYF. CDR3 nucleotides: TGCGCCAGCAGCTGGAGGGCTAGCGGGAGGGGCACAGATACGCAGTATTTT.

The chain joins TRBV5-1 to TRBJ2-3; maybe TRBD2 (5 bases). The V gene lost 4 bases and the J gene lost 2 bases, with 14 bases spanning the gap. The CDR3 contains 15 residues. Germline CDR1 SGHRS, CDR2 YFSETQ. Here the CDR3 DNA reads TGCGCCAGCAGCCTCGTCGGGGAATCCACAGATACGCAGTATTTT. Residues: CASSLVGESTDTQYF.

This chain connects TRBV15 to TRBJ2-3, with unresolved D. Germline V CDR1 and CDR2: LNHNV, YYDKDF (reference sequence). Trimming removed 7 bases from V and 6 bases from J, with 5 bases in between. This CDR3 region has 10 residues. CDR3: CATMGDTQYF. The CDR3 DNA sequence: TGTGCCACCATGGGCGATACGCAGTATTTT.

The V and J genes are TRBV4-1 and TRBJ2-1; D is perhaps TRBD2 (5 bases). Trimming took 0 bases from V and 8 from J, leaving 11 bases between them. The CDR3 covers 14 residues. Germline V gene lookup returns CDR1 MGHRA and CDR2 YSYEKL. The CDR3 region is CASSQEAGMDEQFF. The DNA for the CDR3 is TGCGCCAGCAGCCAAGAGGCCGGGATGGATGAGCAGTTCTTC.

V gene TRBV7-9 combines with J gene TRBJ2-7; TRBD2 aligns across 15 bases. Germline V lookup: CDR1 SEHNR, CDR2 FQNEAQ (reference sequence). The CDR3 consists of 17 residues. The J segment lost 2 bases and the V segment lost 4 bases, leaving 6 bases of the junction unmatched. The CDR3 here is CASSSPGLAGGPYEQYF. CDR3 coding DNA: TGTGCCAGCAGCTCCCCGGGACTAGCGGGAGGCCCCTACGAGCAGTACTTC.

The chain carries TRBV5-6 and TRBJ2-7, with 8 bases that match TRBD1. In germline, CDR1 is SGHDT, CDR2 YYEEEE. This CDR3 spans 14 amino acids. V lost 1 base and J lost 7; bases outside the gene matches: 7. In DNA form, the CDR3 reads TGTGCCAGCAGCTTGTCCGGGACAGGAGAAGAGCAGTACTTC. It encodes CASSLSGTGEEQYF.

V gene TRBV25-1 combines with J gene TRBJ2-1, with D tentatively TRBD2 (6 bases). Trimming removed 1 base at V and 7 bases at J, with 14 bases between. In germline, CDR1 is MGHDK, CDR2 SYGVNS. The CDR3 extends over 15 amino acids. CDR3 amino acids: CASSELGTQGNEQFF. The CDR3 nucleotides read TGTGCCAGCAGTGAATTGGGGACTCAGGGTAATGAGCAGTTCTTC.

This clone has a single count. The chain is built from TRBV4-3 and TRBJ2-3, with a weak D call TRBD2 (5 bases). The germline V gene has CDR1 LGHNA and CDR2 YSLEER. V lost 0 bases to trimming and J lost 6 bases, with 22 bases between them. CDR3 length: 18 amino acids. The CDR3 coding sequence is TGCGCCAGCAGCCAAGATCCGGGCGATAGGGCCCCGGGGGATACGCAGTATTTT. This encodes CASSQDPGDRAPGDTQYF.

This clone was seen only a few times. This chain connects TRBV18 to TRBJ2-1; 9 bases agree with TRBD1. V shed 3 bases, J shed 5 bases, and the junction held 5 bases outside the gene matches. Germline V gives CDR1 KGHSH, CDR2 LQKENI. The CDR3 is 15 amino acids. CDR3 DNA: TGTGCCAGCTCACCGGGGACAGGGACCAACAATGAGCAGTTCTTC. Translation: CASSPGTGTNNEQFF.

The chain couples TRBV4-1 to TRBJ2-7; tentatively, D is TRBD2 (6 bases). The CDR3 sequence is 17 residues long. V was cut by 0 bases and J by 2 bases, with 17 bases left in between. Per the germline V gene, CDR1 is MGHRA and CDR2 is YSYEKL. CDR3 sequence: CASSQDPRRGTAYEQYF. DNA for the CDR3: TGCGCCAGCAGCCAAGATCCGAGGCGGGGAACCGCCTACGAGCAGTACTTC.

The table lists this clone with a few counts. V and J are TRBV2 and TRBJ2-7, with 14 bases fitting TRBD2. Unmatched junction bases numbered 10, after V lost 10 bases and J lost 2 bases. The CDR3 has 16 residues. In germline, CDR1 is SNHLY, CDR2 FYNNEI. The CDR3 loop reads CAISGTSGRPPYEQYF. Written as DNA, the CDR3 is TGTGCCATCTCCGGGACTAGCGGGAGACCTCCCTACGAGCAGTACTTC.

The chain combines TRBV9 with TRBJ1-3; D is uncertain. In germline, CDR1 is SGDLS, CDR2 YYNGEE. The V and J ends lost 0 bases and 4 bases respectively, with 11 bases between them. The CDR3 is 15 amino acids. CDR3 sequence (DNA): TGTGCCAGCAGCGTAGCTCCCTACGTAGGAAACACCATATATTTT. Residues: CASSVAPYVGNTIYF.

This sequence joins TRBV5-1 and TRBJ2-1, with 11 bases matching TRBD2. Germline V gives CDR1 SGHRS, CDR2 YFSETQ. The CDR3 length is 17 residues. Trimming cost V 3 bases and J 6 bases; bases outside gene matches: 11. The CDR3 DNA reads as TGCGCCAGCAGCTCCTTGACTAGCGGGAACCCTAGCAATGAGCAGTTCTTC. This translates into CASSSLTSGNPSNEQFF.

V is TRBV6-5 and J is TRBJ2-3; no firm D call. CDR1 and CDR2 (germline): MNHEY, SVGAGI. This CDR3 region has 14 residues. With 2 bases removed from V and 2 bases from J, the gap between germline ends came to 8 bases. CDR3 protein: CASSYNRPTDTQYF. The CDR3, as DNA: TGTGCCAGCAGTTACAACAGACCCACAGATACGCAGTATTTT.

The chain links TRBV2 to TRBJ1-5; 9 bases fit TRBD1. The CDR3 sequence is 16 residues long. V lost 4 bases, J lost 1 base, and 5 bases stayed unmatched. Looked up from germline, CDR1 is SNHLY and CDR2 is FYNNEI. The CDR3, as DNA: TGTGCCAGCAGTGCACGGACAGGGGCCAGCAATCAGCCCCAGCATTTT. It translates to CASSARTGASNQPQHF.

The chain couples TRBV30 to TRBJ2-2, with no clear D. The CDR3 is 18 residues long. V was trimmed by 5 bases and J by 5 bases, leaving 27 bases between them. In germline, CDR1 is GTSNPN, CDR2 SVGIG (reference sequence). CDR3 in DNA: TGTGCCTGGGAGCGCGCCCCCGGTCAGCCCAGCGAAACCGGGGAGCTGTTTTTT. Amino acid sequence: CAWERAPGQPSETGELFF.